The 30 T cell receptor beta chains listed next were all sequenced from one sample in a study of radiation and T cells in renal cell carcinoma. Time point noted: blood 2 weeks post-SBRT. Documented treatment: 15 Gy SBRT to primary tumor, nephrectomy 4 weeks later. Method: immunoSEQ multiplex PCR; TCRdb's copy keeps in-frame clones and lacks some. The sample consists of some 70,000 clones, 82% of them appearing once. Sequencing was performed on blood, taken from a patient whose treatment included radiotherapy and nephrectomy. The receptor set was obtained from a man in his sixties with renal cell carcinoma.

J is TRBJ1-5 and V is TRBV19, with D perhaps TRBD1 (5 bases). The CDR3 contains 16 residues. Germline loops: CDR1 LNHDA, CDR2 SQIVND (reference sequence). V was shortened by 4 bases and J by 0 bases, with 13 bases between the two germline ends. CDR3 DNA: TGTGCCAGTAGTACGGGACGGTACTATAGCAATCAGCCCCAGCATTTT. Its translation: CASSTGRYYSNQPQHF. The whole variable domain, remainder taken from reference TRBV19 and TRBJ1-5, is DGGITQSPKYLFRKEGQNVTLSCEQNLNHDAMYWYRQDPGQGLRLIYYSQIVNDFQKGDIAEGYSVSREKKESFPLTVTSAQKNPTAFYLCASSTGRYYSNQPQHFGDGTRLSIL.

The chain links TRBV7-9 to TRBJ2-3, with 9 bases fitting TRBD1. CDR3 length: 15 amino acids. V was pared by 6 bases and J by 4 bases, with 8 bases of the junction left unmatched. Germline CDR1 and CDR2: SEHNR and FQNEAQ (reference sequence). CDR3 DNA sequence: TGTGCCAGCAGGGCCCCGGGACAGGGATCAGATACGCAGTATTTT. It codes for CASRAPGQGSDTQYF.

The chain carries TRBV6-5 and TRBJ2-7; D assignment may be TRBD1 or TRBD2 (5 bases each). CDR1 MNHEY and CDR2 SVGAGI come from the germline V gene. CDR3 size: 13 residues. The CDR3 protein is CASSRYRGANLEV. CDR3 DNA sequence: TGTGCCAGCAGTAGGTACCGAGGGGCCAACCTCGAGGTC.

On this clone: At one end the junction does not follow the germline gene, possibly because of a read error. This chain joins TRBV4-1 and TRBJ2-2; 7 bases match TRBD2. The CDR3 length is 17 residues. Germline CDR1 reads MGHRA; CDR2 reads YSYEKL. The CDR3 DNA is TGCGCCAGCAGTCAAGACCCGGGACTAAGCAACACCGGGGAGCTGTTTTTT. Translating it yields CASSQDPGLSNTGELFF.

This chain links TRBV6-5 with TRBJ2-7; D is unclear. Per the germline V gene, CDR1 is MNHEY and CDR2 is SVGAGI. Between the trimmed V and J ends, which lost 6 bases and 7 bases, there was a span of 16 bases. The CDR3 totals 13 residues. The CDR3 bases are TGTGCCAGCAGGCCCAGTCCTATAAGGGAGCAGTACTTC. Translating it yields CASRPSPIREQYF.

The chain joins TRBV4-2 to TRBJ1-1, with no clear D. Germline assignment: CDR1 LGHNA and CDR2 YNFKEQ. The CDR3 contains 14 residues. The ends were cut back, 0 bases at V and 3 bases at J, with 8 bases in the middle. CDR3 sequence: CASSQEVRDTEAFF. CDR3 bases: TGTGCCAGCAGCCAAGAGGTGAGGGACACTGAAGCTTTCTTT.

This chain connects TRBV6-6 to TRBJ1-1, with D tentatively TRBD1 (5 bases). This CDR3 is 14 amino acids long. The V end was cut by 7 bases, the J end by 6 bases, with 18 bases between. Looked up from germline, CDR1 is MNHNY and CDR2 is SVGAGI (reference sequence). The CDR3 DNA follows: TGTGCCAGCACTTCACGGGTGGGGGGGTCTGAAGCTTTCTTT. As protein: CASTSRVGGSEAFF.

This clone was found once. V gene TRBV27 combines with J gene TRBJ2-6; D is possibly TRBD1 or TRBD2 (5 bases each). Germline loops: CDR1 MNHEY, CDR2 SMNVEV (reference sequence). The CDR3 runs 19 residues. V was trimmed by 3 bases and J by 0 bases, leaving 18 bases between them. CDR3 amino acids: CASSFRYRDGSSGANVLTF. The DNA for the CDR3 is TGTGCCAGCAGTTTTCGGTACCGGGACGGCAGCTCTGGGGCCAACGTCCTGACTTTC. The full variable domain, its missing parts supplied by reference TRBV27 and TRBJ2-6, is EAQVTQNPRYLITVTGKKLTVTCSQNMNHEYMSWYRQDPGLGLRQIYYSMNVEVTDKGDVPEGYKVSRKEKRNFPLILESPSPNQTSLYFCASSFRYRDGSSGANVLTFGAGSRLTVL.

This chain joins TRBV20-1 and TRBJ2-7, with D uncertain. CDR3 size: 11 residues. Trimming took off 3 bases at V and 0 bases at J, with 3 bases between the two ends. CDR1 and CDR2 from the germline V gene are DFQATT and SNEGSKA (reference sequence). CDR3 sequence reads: CSASLSYEQYF. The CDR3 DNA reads TGCAGTGCTAGTCTCTCCTACGAGCAGTACTTC.

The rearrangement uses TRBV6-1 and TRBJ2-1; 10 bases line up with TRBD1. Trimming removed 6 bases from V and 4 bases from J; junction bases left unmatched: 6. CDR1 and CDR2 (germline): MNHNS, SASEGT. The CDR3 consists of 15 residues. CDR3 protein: CASRGPGQGYNEQFF. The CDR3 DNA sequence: TGTGCCAGCAGGGGGCCGGGACAGGGGTACAATGAGCAGTTCTTC.

Here the CDR3 reads CASSPTTGTVNTEAFF. The CDR3 DNA reads as TGTGCCAGCAGCCCAACGACAGGGACGGTGAACACTGAAGCTTTCTTT. The genes are TRBV5-4 and TRBJ1-1, with TRBD1 identical over 7 bases. Unmatched junction bases numbered 9, after V lost 4 bases and J lost 0 bases. This CDR3 comprises 16 residues. Germline V gene sequence: CDR1 SGHNT, CDR2 YYREEE (reference sequence).

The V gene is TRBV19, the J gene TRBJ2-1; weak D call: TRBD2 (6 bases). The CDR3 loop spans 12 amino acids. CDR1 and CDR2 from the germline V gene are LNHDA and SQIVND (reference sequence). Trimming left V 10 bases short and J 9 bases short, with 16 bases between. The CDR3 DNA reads TGTGCCACACGGGAGCGGTTGGGTGAGCAGTTCTTC. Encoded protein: CATRERLGEQFF. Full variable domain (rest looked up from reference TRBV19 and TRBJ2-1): DGGITQSPKYLFRKEGQNVTLSCEQNLNHDAMYWYRQDPGQGLRLIYYSQIVNDFQKGDIAEGYSVSREKKESFPLTVTSAQKNPTAFYLCATRERLGEQFFGPGTRLTVL.

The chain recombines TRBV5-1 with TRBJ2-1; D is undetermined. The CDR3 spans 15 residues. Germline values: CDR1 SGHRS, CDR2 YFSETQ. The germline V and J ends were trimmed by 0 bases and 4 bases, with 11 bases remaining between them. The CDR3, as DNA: TGCGCCAGCAGCTTGGTAACCCCGGCGTACAATGAGCAGTTCTTC. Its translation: CASSLVTPAYNEQFF.

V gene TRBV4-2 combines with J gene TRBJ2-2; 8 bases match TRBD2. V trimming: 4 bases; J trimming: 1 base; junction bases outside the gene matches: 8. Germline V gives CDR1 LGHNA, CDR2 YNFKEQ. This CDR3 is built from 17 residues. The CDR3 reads CASSPRIAGLNTGELFF. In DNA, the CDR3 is TGTGCCAGCAGCCCTCGGATAGCGGGGCTGAACACCGGGGAGCTGTTTTTT.

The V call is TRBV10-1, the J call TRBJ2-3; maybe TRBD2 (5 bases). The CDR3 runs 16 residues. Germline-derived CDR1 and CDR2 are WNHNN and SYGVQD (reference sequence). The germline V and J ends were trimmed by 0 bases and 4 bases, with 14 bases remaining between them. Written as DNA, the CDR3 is TGCGCCAGCAGTGAGTCGAGGGCTAAAACGGCAGATACGCAGTATTTT. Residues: CASSESRAKTADTQYF.

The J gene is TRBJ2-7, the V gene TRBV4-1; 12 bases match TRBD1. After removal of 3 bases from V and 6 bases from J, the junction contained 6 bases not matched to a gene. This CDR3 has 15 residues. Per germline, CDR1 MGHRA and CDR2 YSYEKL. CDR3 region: CASSHPGTGGAEQYF. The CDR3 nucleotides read TGCGCCAGCAGCCACCCCGGGACAGGGGGCGCCGAGCAGTACTTC.

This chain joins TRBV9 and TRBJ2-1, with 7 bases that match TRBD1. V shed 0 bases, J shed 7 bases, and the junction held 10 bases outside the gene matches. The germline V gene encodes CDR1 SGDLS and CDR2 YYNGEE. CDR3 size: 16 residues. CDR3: CASSVASRTGENEQFF. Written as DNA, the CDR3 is TGTGCCAGCAGCGTAGCTTCAAGGACAGGTGAGAATGAGCAGTTCTTC.

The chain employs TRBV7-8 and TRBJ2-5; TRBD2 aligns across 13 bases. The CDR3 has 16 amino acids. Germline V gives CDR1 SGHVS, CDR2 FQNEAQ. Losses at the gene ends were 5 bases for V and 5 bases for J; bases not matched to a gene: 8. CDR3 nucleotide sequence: TGTGCCAGCAGCCCACGGACTAGCGGGAGCGGGGAGACCCAGTACTTC. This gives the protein CASSPRTSGSGETQYF. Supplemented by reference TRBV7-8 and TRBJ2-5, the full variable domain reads GAGVSQSPRYKVAKRGQDVALRCDPISGHVSLFWYQQALGQGPEFLTYFQNEAQLDKSGLPSDRFFAERPEGSVSTLKIQRTQQEDSAVYLCASSPRTSGSGETQYFGPGTRLLVL.

The CDR3 region is CASSLTHYTGELFF. CDR3 nucleotide sequence: TGTGCCAGCAGTTTGACCCACTACACCGGGGAGCTGTTTTTT. This chain uses TRBV28 with TRBJ2-2; D is uncertain. There are 14 residues in the CDR3. Germline CDR1 MDHEN, CDR2 SYDVKM. Between the trimmed V and J ends, which lost 3 bases and 3 bases, there was a span of 8 bases.

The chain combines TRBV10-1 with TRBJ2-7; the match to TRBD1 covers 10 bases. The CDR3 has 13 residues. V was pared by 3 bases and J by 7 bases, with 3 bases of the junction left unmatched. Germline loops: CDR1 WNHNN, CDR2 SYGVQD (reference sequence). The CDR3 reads CASSDPGQGEQYF. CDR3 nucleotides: TGCGCCAGCAGTGACCCGGGACAGGGGGAGCAGTACTTC.

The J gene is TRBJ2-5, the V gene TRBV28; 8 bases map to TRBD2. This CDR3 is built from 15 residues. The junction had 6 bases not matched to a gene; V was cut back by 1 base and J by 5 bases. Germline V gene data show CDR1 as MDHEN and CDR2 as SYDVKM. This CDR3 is CASSLLAGYRETQYF. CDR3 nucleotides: TGTGCCAGCAGTTTATTAGCGGGGTACCGGGAGACCCAGTACTTC.

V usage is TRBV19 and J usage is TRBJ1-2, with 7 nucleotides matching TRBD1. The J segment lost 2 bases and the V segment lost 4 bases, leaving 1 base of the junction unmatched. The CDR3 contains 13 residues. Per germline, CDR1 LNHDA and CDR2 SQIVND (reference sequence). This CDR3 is CASSNRGNYGYTF. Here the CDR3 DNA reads TGTGCCAGTAGTAACAGGGGCAACTATGGCTACACCTTC.

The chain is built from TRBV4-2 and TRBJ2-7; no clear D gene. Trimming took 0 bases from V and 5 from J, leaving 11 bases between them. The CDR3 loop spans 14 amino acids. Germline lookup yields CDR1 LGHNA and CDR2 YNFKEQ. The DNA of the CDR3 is TGTGCCAGCAGCCAAGATTACGCGCGGAACGAGCAGTACTTC. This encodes CASSQDYARNEQYF.

The CDR3 nucleotides are TGTGCCAGCAGCCGGGACACGTTCTCTGGAAACACCATATATTTT. As protein: CASSRDTFSGNTIYF. The chain combines TRBV6-6 with TRBJ1-3; possibly TRBD1 for D (6 bases). Germline CDR1 and CDR2: MNHNY and SVGAGI (reference sequence). The CDR3 is 15 amino acids. The V and J ends lost 6 bases and 0 bases respectively, with 12 bases between them.

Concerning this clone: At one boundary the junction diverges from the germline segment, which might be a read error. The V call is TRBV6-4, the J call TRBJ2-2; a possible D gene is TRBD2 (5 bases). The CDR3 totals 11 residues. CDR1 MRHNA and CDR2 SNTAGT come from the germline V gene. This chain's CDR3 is CASRANRGAVF. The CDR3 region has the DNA TGTGCCAGCAGGGCCAACCGGGGAGCTGTTTTT.

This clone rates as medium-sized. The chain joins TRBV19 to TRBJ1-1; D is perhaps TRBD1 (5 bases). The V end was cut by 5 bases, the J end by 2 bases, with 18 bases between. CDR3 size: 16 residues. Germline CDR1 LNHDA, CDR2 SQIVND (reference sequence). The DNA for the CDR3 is TGTGCCAGTAGTCCCCTACAGGCGATCCTTAACACTGAAGCTTTCTTT. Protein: CASSPLQAILNTEAFF.

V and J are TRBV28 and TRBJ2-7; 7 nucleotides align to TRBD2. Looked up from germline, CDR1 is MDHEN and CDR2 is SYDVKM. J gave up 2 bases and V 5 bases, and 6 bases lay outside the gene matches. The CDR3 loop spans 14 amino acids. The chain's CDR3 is CASSRLASAYEQYF. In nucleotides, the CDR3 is TGTGCCAGCAGTCGACTAGCCTCCGCCTACGAGCAGTACTTC.

The CDR3 reads CASSPTGGSYEQYF. CDR3 nucleotides: TGTGCCAGCAGCCCGACAGGGGGCTCCTACGAGCAGTACTTC. The chain joins TRBV7-2 to TRBJ2-7; TRBD1 agrees at 9 bases. CDR1 and CDR2 (germline): SGHTA, FQGNSA. This CDR3 spans 14 amino acids. V was clipped by 5 bases and J by 0 bases; unmatched bases: 2.

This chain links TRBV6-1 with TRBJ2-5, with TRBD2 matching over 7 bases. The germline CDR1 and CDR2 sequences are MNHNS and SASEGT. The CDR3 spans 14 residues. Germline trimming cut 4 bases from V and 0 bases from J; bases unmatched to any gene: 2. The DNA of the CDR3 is TGTGCCAGCAGTGTAGCGGGTTACCAAGAGACCCAGTACTTC. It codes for CASSVAGYQETQYF.

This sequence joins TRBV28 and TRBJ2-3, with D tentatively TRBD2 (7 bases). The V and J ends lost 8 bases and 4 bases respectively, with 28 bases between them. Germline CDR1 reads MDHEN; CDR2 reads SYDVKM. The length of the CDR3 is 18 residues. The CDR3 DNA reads TGTGCCAGCGGGGGGGCGGGACGCGCACCCTCGAACGCAGATACGCAGTATTTT. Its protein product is CASGGAGRAPSNADTQYF.